This is a list of T cell receptor beta chains from one sample in a study of T cells in Graves' hyperthyroidism and ophthalmopathy. TCRdb re-called the multiplex PCR reads through MiXCR, storing one row per CDR3 protein. The sample yields about 320,000 distinct CDR3 sequences, 16% seen once. Sequencing was carried out using blood. The receptors come from a man aged 30 to 45 with Graves' hyperthyroidism. The CDR3 runs from the conserved cysteine through the conserved F or W. The D gene is left open where the match is weak. Expanded clones are given a class, and other clones once, few, many or no size at all.

TRBJ2-7	many	TRBD2	TRBV7-9	CASSLSLAGSYYEQYF	TGTGCCAGCAGCTTAAGCCTAGCGGGATCATACTACGAGCAGTACTTC
TRBJ1-5	.	TRBD1	TRBV2	CASSRTGTGVQPQHF	TGTGCCAGCAGCCGCACCGGGACAGGGGTACAGCCCCAGCATTTT
TRBJ2-1	.	TRBD1	TRBV20-1	CSARGDRGDLLRRRQFF	TGCAGTGCTAGAGGGGACAGGGGCGACTTATTGAGAAGAAGGCAGTTCTTC
TRBJ2-5	.	TRBD2	TRBV5-1	CASSAGGAGVGETQYF	TGCGCCAGCAGCGCGGGTGGAGCGGGAGTAGGGGAGACCCAGTACTTC
TRBJ1-2	few	.	TRBV5-1	CASRPGQGSYGYTF	TGCGCCAGCAGGCCCGGGCAGGGGAGCTATGGCTACACCTTC
TRBJ2-1	.	.	TRBV12-3/TRBV12-4	CASSPPIQDYIGPTLVYNEQFF	TGTGCCAGCTCACCCCCGATACAGGACTACATAGGCCCAACCTTGGTCTACAATGAGCAGTTCTTC
TRBJ2-7	many	TRBD2	TRBV5-1	CASSLWGLDDYEQYF	TGCGCCAGCAGCTTGTGGGGACTAGATGACTACGAGCAGTACTTC
TRBJ2-1	many	.	TRBV24-1	CATSDLPGKDNEQFF	TGTGCCACCAGTGATTTGCCAGGAAAGGACAATGAGCAGTTCTTC
TRBJ2-1	.	.	TRBV7-9	CASSQGLTGGQFF	TGTGCCAGCAGCCAGGGACTGACCGGGGGGCAGTTCTTC
TRBJ1-3	few	.	TRBV2	CASSRTVNSGNTIYF	TGTGCCAGCAGTCGGACAGTTAACTCTGGAAACACCATATATTTT
TRBJ2-1	many	.	TRBV27	CASSLTRRSYNEQFF	TGTGCCAGCAGTTTAACTAGGCGATCCTACAATGAGCAGTTCTTC
TRBJ2-7	.	TRBD2	TRBV30	CAWSEPPTSVTYEQYF	TGTGCCTGGAGTGAGCCCCCGACTAGCGTAACCTACGAGCAGTACTTC
TRBJ1-1	few	.	TRBV19	CASSIYRNTEAFF	TGTGCCAGTAGTATATACAGGAACACTGAAGCTTTCTTT
TRBJ1-2	.	.	TRBV6-5	CASSYSDLGYGYTF	TGTGCCAGCAGTTACTCTGACCTGGGCTATGGCTACACCTTC
TRBJ2-5	.	.	TRBV9	CASSVYEGETQYF	TGTGCCAGCAGCGTATATGAGGGAGAGACCCAGTACTTC
TRBJ1-5	many	.	TRBV18	CASSSSDNQPQHF	TGTGCCAGCTCATCCAGCGATAATCAGCCCCAGCATTTT
TRBJ2-6	.	.	TRBV12-3/TRBV12-4	CASSFRVWPSGANVLTF	TGTGCCAGCAGTTTCAGGGTCTGGCCCTCTGGGGCCAACGTCCTGACTTTC
TRBJ2-3	many	.	TRBV7-8	CASSLLEVADTQYF	TGTGCCAGCAGCTTGCTGGAAGTGGCAGATACGCAGTATTTT
TRBJ2-5	many	TRBD2	TRBV7-2	CASSPNGGSWETQYF	TGTGCCAGCAGCCCTAACGGCGGGAGTTGGGAGACCCAGTACTTC
TRBJ2-5	many	.	TRBV11-1	CASSFQGRETQYF	TGTGCCAGCAGCTTTCAGGGGAGAGAGACCCAGTACTTC
TRBJ2-2	many	TRBD2	TRBV6-5	CASSYSFKLAGTTGELFF	TGTGCCAGCAGTTACTCTTTTAAGCTAGCGGGAACCACCGGGGAGCTGTTTTTT
TRBJ2-1	.	TRBD2	TRBV12-3/TRBV12-4	CASSLGTRLFF	TGTGCCAGCAGTTTAGGGACTAGACTGTTCTTC
TRBJ2-5	many	TRBD2	TRBV3-1	CASNLAGVMETQYF	TGTGCCAGTAACTTAGCGGGAGTAATGGAGACCCAGTACTTC
TRBJ1-4	many	.	TRBV2	CASSETGTQNEKLFF	TGTGCCAGCAGTGAAACCGGGACCCAAAATGAAAAACTGTTTTTT
TRBJ1-1	few	TRBD1	TRBV12-3/TRBV12-4	CASSFSDREVAFF	TGTGCCAGCAGTTTTAGCGACAGGGAGGTAGCTTTCTTT
TRBJ1-1	.	.	TRBV9	CASSRRQVWDAEAFF	TGTGCCAGCAGTCGGAGACAGGTGTGGGACGCTGAAGCTTTCTTT
TRBJ2-7	many	.	TRBV28	CASTAMGGMGRYEQYF	TGTGCCAGCACCGCCATGGGGGGAATGGGCAGGTACGAGCAGTACTTC
TRBJ1-2	.	.	TRBV2	CASSEMGGAGYGYTF	TGTGCCAGCAGTGAAATGGGGGGCGCTGGCTATGGCTACACCTTC
TRBJ1-5	.	.	TRBV10-2	CASSEFGQPQHF	TGCGCCAGCAGTGAGTTCGGTCAGCCCCAGCATTTT
TRBJ1-2	.	.	TRBV19	CASTPPPGVPRGYGYTF	TGTGCCAGTACCCCCCCTCCTGGGGTTCCGCGCGGCTATGGCTACACCTTC
TRBJ2-5	many	.	TRBV12-3/TRBV12-4	CASRTGTFQETQYF	TGTGCCAGCAGAACCGGGACATTTCAAGAGACCCAGTACTTC
TRBJ1-2	many	.	TRBV2	CASRDLDATLYGYTF	TGTGCCAGCAGGGATTTGGACGCAACCCTCTATGGCTACACCTTC
TRBJ1-1	many	.	TRBV28	CASSLWGLGLVGTEAFF	TGTGCCAGCAGTTTATGGGGCCTAGGGTTAGTAGGCACTGAAGCTTTCTTT
TRBJ1-1	few	.	TRBV5-5	CASSRTDKYTEAFF	TGTGCCAGCAGCCGAACGGACAAATACACTGAAGCTTTCTTT
TRBJ2-1	many	.	TRBV27	CASSLRPGAQTYNEQFF	TGTGCCAGCAGTCTAAGGCCGGGGGCTCAAACCTACAATGAGCAGTTCTTC
TRBJ1-2	many	TRBD1	TRBV10-3	CAISEARSGTGLGYTF	TGTGCCATCAGTGAGGCGAGGTCCGGGACAGGGCTTGGCTACACCTTC
TRBJ2-5	many	TRBD1	TRBV3-1	CASLRTGQETQYF	TGTGCCAGCTTGCGGACAGGGCAAGAGACCCAGTACTTC
TRBJ1-1	many	.	TRBV2	CASSPQGLNTEAFF	TGTGCCAGCAGCCCCCAGGGACTGAACACTGAAGCTTTCTTT
TRBJ2-1	.	.	TRBV7-9	CASSFDYTARNEQFF	TGTGCCAGCAGCTTTGACTACACCGCGCGCAATGAGCAGTTCTTC
TRBJ2-2	.	TRBD1	TRBV6-2/TRBV6-3	CASSTYPTGGTEGLFF	TGTGCCAGCAGCACTTACCCAACAGGGGGGACGGAGGGACTGTTTTTT
TRBJ2-1	.	.	TRBV29-1	CSVDWSGVNRYEQFF	TGCAGCGTTGATTGGTCAGGGGTAAACAGGTATGAGCAGTTCTTC
TRBJ1-5	many	.	TRBV6-1	CASRDWNQPQHF	TGTGCCAGCAGGGACTGGAATCAGCCCCAGCATTTT
TRBJ2-1	.	TRBD2	TRBV4-2	CASSQDLREYWNEQFF	TGTGCCAGCAGCCAAGATTTGCGGGAGTACTGGAATGAGCAGTTCTTC
TRBJ2-2	many	.	TRBV24-1	CATRRTGELFF	TGTGCCACCAGGAGGACCGGGGAGCTGTTTTTT
TRBJ1-6	few	TRBD1	TRBV20-1	CSARVPGTANSPLHF	TGCAGTGCTAGAGTACCAGGGACAGCCAATTCACCCCTCCACTTT
TRBJ2-1	many	TRBD2	TRBV5-1	CASTRTSGGSNEQFF	TGCGCCAGCACCCGGACTAGCGGAGGCAGCAATGAGCAGTTCTTC
TRBJ2-3	many	TRBD2	TRBV7-2	CASSLTSGSGTDTQYF	TGTGCCAGCAGCTTAACGAGCGGGAGCGGCACAGATACGCAGTATTTT
TRBJ1-1	few	.	TRBV12-3/TRBV12-4	CASTRVSNTEAFF	TGTGCCAGCACTAGGGTTTCGAACACTGAAGCTTTCTTT
TRBJ1-1	many	.	TRBV18	CASSSGLGTEAFF	TGTGCCAGCTCATCAGGGTTAGGCACTGAAGCTTTCTTT
TRBJ2-5	few	TRBD2	TRBV9	CASSPTTSAETQYF	TGTGCCAGCAGCCCCACCACTAGCGCAGAGACCCAGTACTTC
TRBJ2-7	.	TRBD1	TRBV7-6	CARRGDRGSDEQYF	TGTGCCAGGCGGGGGGACAGGGGGTCGGACGAGCAGTACTTC